Below are 17 T cell receptor beta chains sequenced from a single sample in a study of response to subunit inactivated influenza vaccine. One entry per CDR3 protein, called by TCRdb with MiXCR from the RT-PCR reads. The sample records about 780,000 distinct CDR3 sequences, around 20% being singletons. The source material was PBMCs from blood, sampled about 5 days after vaccination. These receptors were obtained from a man aged 45-65 years who received an inactivated influenza vaccine.

The chain links TRBV10-3 to TRBJ2-2; D may match TRBD1 or TRBD2 (6 bases each). The CDR3 sequence is 15 residues long. Germline CDR1 is ENHRY and CDR2 is SYGVKD. Trimming removed 10 bases from V and 0 bases from J, with 15 bases in between. CDR3 DNA: TGTGCCAGCAGGAGGGACACCGCGAACACCGGGGAGCTGTTTTTT. Protein: CASRRDTANTGELFF.

Ten or more counts support this clonotype. The chain is built from TRBV20-1 and TRBJ2-1; maybe TRBD2 (5 bases). CDR3 size: 14 residues. V lost 6 bases and J 0 bases, leaving 12 bases between the germline ends. Germline lookup yields CDR1 DFQATT and CDR2 SNEGSKA (reference sequence). This chain's CDR3 is CSALTGSSYNEQFF. CDR3 nucleotides: TGCAGTGCCCTGACGGGGAGCTCCTACAATGAGCAGTTCTTC.

The V call is TRBV28, the J call TRBJ2-1; possibly TRBD2 for D (6 bases). The germline V gene has CDR1 MDHEN and CDR2 SYDVKM. CDR3 size: 15 residues. The V end lost 10 bases, the J end lost 0 bases, and 16 bases lay between the germline ends. In DNA form, the CDR3 reads TGTGCCACCCGGGCGGGAAACGTCTCCTACAATGAGCAGTTCTTC. It specifies CATRAGNVSYNEQFF.

The genes are TRBV11-2 and TRBJ2-4, with TRBD2 matching 9 bases. The CDR3 runs 15 residues. The V gene's germline CDR1 is SGHAT and CDR2 FQNNGV. V was clipped by 1 base and J by 9 bases; unmatched bases: 7. CDR3 region: CASSLVNAGGPIQYF. CDR3 bases: TGTGCCAGCAGCTTAGTGAATGCGGGGGGGCCCATTCAGTACTTC. Full variable domain (missing parts from reference TRBV11-2 and TRBJ2-4): EAGVAQSPRYKIIEKRQSVAFWCNPISGHATLYWYQQILGQGPKLLIQFQNNGVVDDSQLPKDRFSAERLKGVDSTLKIQPAKLEDSAVYLCASSLVNAGGPIQYFGAGTRLSVL.

This clonotype was seen only a few times. This chain's CDR3 is CASSLETLRGTEAFF. The CDR3 coding sequence is TGTGCCAGCAGCTTAGAAACGCTACGGGGCACTGAAGCTTTCTTT. The chain couples TRBV7-9 to TRBJ1-1; D call uncertain. The germline V and J ends were trimmed by 1 base and 4 bases, with 13 bases remaining between them. The CDR3 loop spans 15 amino acids. Germline loops: CDR1 SEHNR, CDR2 FQNEAQ (reference sequence). The entire variable domain, with the rest obtained from reference TRBV7-9 and TRBJ1-1, is as follows: DTGVSQNPRHKITKRGQNVTFRCDPISEHNRLYWYRQTLGQGPEFLTYFQNEAQLEKSRLLSDRFSAERPKGSFSTLEIQRTEQGDSAMYLCASSLETLRGTEAFFGQGTRLTVV.

This clonotype was observed a handful of times. This chain uses TRBV3-1 with TRBJ2-7, with D perhaps TRBD1 (5 bases). The CDR3 loop spans 15 amino acids. Germline CDR1 reads LGHDT; CDR2 reads YNNKEL (reference sequence). V was shortened by 2 bases and J by 5 bases, with 16 bases between the two germline ends. The CDR3: CASSQSGLDGHEQYF. For the CDR3, the DNA is TGTGCCAGCAGCCAATCAGGGCTGGACGGCCACGAGCAGTACTTC.

This clonotype was found a few times. The chain links TRBV5-6 to TRBJ1-2, with D possibly TRBD1 on 6 matching bases. With 3 bases removed from V and 8 bases from J, the gap between germline ends came to 17 bases. The CDR3 contains 14 residues. Germline V gene lookup returns CDR1 SGHDT and CDR2 YYEEEE. The CDR3 reads CASSSIQGYEGYTF. The CDR3 DNA follows: TGTGCCAGCAGCTCAATACAGGGTTACGAAGGCTACACCTTC.

This clonotype was counted a few times. The rearrangement uses TRBV30 and TRBJ2-2; 7 bases match TRBD1. The V segment lost 4 bases and the J segment 4 bases; nucleotides outside the gene matches: 3. Germline V gene lookup returns CDR1 GTSNPN and CDR2 SVGIG (reference sequence). The CDR3 loop spans 13 amino acids. CDR3 residues: CAWNRQGTGELFF. Here the CDR3 DNA reads TGTGCCTGGAATAGACAGGGCACCGGGGAGCTGTTTTTT.

This clonotype was recorded at least ten times. V is TRBV12-3 or TRBV12-4 and J is TRBJ2-1; 9 bases match TRBD1. This CDR3 spans 15 amino acids. V was pared by 5 bases and J by 8 bases, with 10 bases of the junction left unmatched. The CDR3 DNA sequence: TGTGCCAGCAGTCCGGGACAGGGTAGGGCCCATGAGCAGTTCTTC. Translation: CASSPGQGRAHEQFF.

This clonotype was seen a few times. The rearrangement joins TRBV5-1 to TRBJ1-4; 8 bases agree with TRBD1. Germline V gene lookup returns CDR1 SGHRS and CDR2 YFSETQ. V shed 4 bases and J 5 bases; nucleotides not matched to a gene: 7. The CDR3 runs to 15 residues. As DNA, the CDR3 is TGCGCCAGCAGCCTGCGACAGGGGACGAATGAAAAACTGTTTTTT. Its translation is CASSLRQGTNEKLFF.

The J gene is TRBJ2-1, the V gene TRBV12-3 or TRBV12-4; D is perhaps TRBD2 (6 bases). With 3 bases removed from V and 5 bases from J, the gap between germline ends came to 11 bases. This CDR3 is 14 amino acids long. The CDR3 DNA follows: TGTGCCAGCAGTTTGGGACTCCATAACAATGAGCAGTTCTTC. Translated: CASSLGLHNNEQFF.

This clonotype was observed a few times. The V call is TRBV20-1, the J call TRBJ2-6; 7 nucleotides match TRBD1. V was clipped by 0 bases and J by 1 base; unmatched bases: 6. CDR3 length equals 17 residues. CDR1 DFQATT and CDR2 SNEGSKA come from the germline V gene (reference sequence). CDR3 residues: CSARDIRQGSGANVLTF. The CDR3 DNA reads TGCAGTGCTAGAGATATTAGACAGGGATCTGGGGCCAACGTCCTGACTTTC.

This clonotype was seen a handful of times. The gene calls are TRBV20-1 and TRBJ2-7; D perhaps matches TRBD2 (6 bases). The V and J ends lost 3 bases and 3 bases respectively, with 12 bases between them. This CDR3 spans 13 amino acids. CDR1 is DFQATT, CDR2 SNEGSKA, per germline (reference sequence). CDR3 nucleotide sequence: TGCAGTGCTAGCACGGGACTGATCTACGAGCAGTACTTC. It yields the protein CSASTGLIYEQYF.

This sequence joins TRBV5-6 and TRBJ2-7; the D gene is possibly TRBD1 (6 bases). With 5 bases removed from V and 6 bases from J, the gap between germline ends came to 21 bases. This CDR3 contains 15 residues. Germline V CDR1 and CDR2: SGHDT, YYEEEE. The CDR3 spells CASSLGQLDTAEQYF. The CDR3 region has the DNA TGTGCCAGCAGTTTAGGACAGCTTGATACGGCCGAGCAGTACTTC.

This clonotype occurred a few times. The chain is built from TRBV12-3 or TRBV12-4 and TRBJ2-2, with TRBD2 matching over 15 bases. The CDR3 has 15 residues. With V trimmed by 4 bases and J by 6 bases, 0 bases remained unmatched. The CDR3 DNA sequence: TGTGCCAGCAGTTGGACTAGCGGGAGGGCCGGGGAGCTGTTTTTT. Its translation is CASSWTSGRAGELFF.

The sample holds a few counts of this clonotype. The chain carries TRBV7-2 and TRBJ2-7; 13 bases are a match to TRBD2. The germline V gene has CDR1 SGHTA and CDR2 FQGNSA. The CDR3 sequence is 16 residues long. V lost 5 bases to trimming and J lost 4 bases; unmatched junction nucleotides: 8. The CDR3 DNA follows: TGTGCCAGCAGCACAACTGGACTAGCGGGAGCTTACGAGCAGTACTTC. The encoded protein is CASSTTGLAGAYEQYF.

The chain couples TRBV9 to TRBJ2-7, with D unresolved. The length of the CDR3 is 14 residues. Germline CDR1 SGDLS, CDR2 YYNGEE. V lost 0 bases, J lost 3 bases, and 10 bases lay in between. The CDR3: CASSVASEDYEQYF. For the CDR3, the DNA is TGTGCCAGCAGCGTAGCAAGCGAGGACTACGAGCAGTACTTC. Filled out from reference TRBV9 and TRBJ2-7, the complete variable domain reads DSGVTQTPKHLITATGQRVTLRCSPRSGDLSVYWYQQSLDQGLQFLIQYYNGEERAKGNILERFSAQQFPDLHSELNLSSLELGDSALYFCASSVASEDYEQYFGPGTRLTVT.